Each of the 4 T cell receptor beta chains below was sequenced from the same sample in a study of cytomegalovirus exposure and HLA in healthy donors. The PCR contained 60 Vbeta and 13 Jbeta primers. Clones were sequenced by immunoSEQ multiplex PCR, and TCRdb holds only the in-frame ones, with some missing. The table includes around 280,000 clones, around 90% detected once. Input material: PBMCs. The receptors derive from a woman younger than 30 in good health and CMV-seronegative.

V usage is TRBV5-1 and J usage is TRBJ2-5; 7 bases map to TRBD2. CDR1 is SGHRS, CDR2 YFSETQ, per germline. The CDR3 is 17 amino acids. The junction had 13 bases not matched to a gene; V was cut back by 5 bases and J by 0 bases. As DNA, the CDR3 is TGCGCCAGCAGTCTGCGTACCATCGGGACTAACCAAGAGACCCAGTACTTC. Amino acid sequence: CASSLRTIGTNQETQYF.

This chain links TRBV11-2 with TRBJ2-5; D remains ambiguous. Germline values: CDR1 SGHAT, CDR2 FQNNGV. This CDR3 comprises 15 residues. Trimming took 8 bases from V and 4 from J, leaving 20 bases between them. For the CDR3, the DNA is TGTGCCAGCCGATTATTCCCAACGGCAGGAGAGACCCAGTACTTC. Its translation: CASRLFPTAGETQYF.

The rearrangement links TRBV19 to TRBJ2-5; 9 nucleotides line up with TRBD2. The end of the DNA aligns better with TRBJ2-7, so the J call may be wrong. Germline CDR1 LNHDA, CDR2 SQIVND (reference sequence). This CDR3 spans 16 amino acids. This chain's CDR3 is CASSRPGTSLPYEQYF. CDR3 DNA sequence: TGTGCCAGTAGTAGACCCGGGACTAGCCTACCCTACGAGCAGTACTTC.

The chain links TRBV15 to TRBJ1-1; D is unclear. The length of the CDR3 is 15 residues. CDR1 is LNHNV, CDR2 YYDKDF, per germline (reference sequence). V was cut by 1 base and J by 4 bases, with 13 bases left in between. This CDR3 is CATSRGASGGTEAFF. CDR3 DNA: TGTGCCACCAGCAGAGGAGCTTCTGGCGGCACTGAAGCTTTCTTT. Complete variable domain (other parts from reference TRBV15 and TRBJ1-1): DAMVIQNPRYQVTQFGKPVTLSCSQTLNHNVMYWYQQKSSQAPKLLFHYYDKDFNNEADTPDNFQSRRPNTSFCFLDIRSPGLGDTAMYLCATSRGASGGTEAFFGQGTRLTVV.